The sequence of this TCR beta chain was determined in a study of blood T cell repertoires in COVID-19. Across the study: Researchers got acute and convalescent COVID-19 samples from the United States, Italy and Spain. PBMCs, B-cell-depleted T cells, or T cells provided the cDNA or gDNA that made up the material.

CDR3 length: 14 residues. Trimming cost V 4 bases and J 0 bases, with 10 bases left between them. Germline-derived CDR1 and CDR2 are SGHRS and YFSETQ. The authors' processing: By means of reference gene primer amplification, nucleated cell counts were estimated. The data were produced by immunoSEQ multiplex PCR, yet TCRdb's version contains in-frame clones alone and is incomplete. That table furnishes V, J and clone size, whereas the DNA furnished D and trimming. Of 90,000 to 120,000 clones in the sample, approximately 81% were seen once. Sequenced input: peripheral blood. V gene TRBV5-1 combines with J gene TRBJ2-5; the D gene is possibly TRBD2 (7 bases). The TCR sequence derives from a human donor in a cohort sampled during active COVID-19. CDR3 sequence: CASSGGGNQETQYF. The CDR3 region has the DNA TGCGCCAGCAGCGGGGGGGGCAACCAAGAGACCCAGTACTTC.